This TCR beta chain appears in the sequencing data of a study of patients and donors after allogeneic stem cell transplantation. MiXCR, applied by TCRdb to the RT-PCR reads, yields one record per CDR3 protein. The sample has 400,000 to 500,000 distinct CDR3 sequences; about a sixth are singletons. In this sample, this clonotype turned up a few times. V lost 0 bases and J 4 bases, leaving 6 bases between the germline ends. The CDR3 runs to 14 residues. Per the germline V gene, CDR1 is MGHRA and CDR2 is YSYEKL. The sequence came from a human donor who was either an allogeneic HSCT recipient or a stem cell or donor lymphocyte infusion donor (not recorded which). It is not recorded whose cells these are; they may come from a transplant donor. The chain recombines TRBV4-1 with TRBJ1-4; D remains unclear. Sequenced input: blood, either unsorted or a sorted T cell fraction (not recorded which). CDR3 nucleotides: TGCGCCAGCAGCCAAGAAGGTCTTAATGAAAAACTGTTTTTT. Protein sequence: CASSQEGLNEKLFF.